This T cell receptor beta chain was identified during a study of OX40 agonist ivuxolimab in advanced cancers. The table came from immunoSEQ multiplex PCR; TCRdb's copy has only in-frame clones and leaves some out. Of about 60,000 clones listed, roughly 84% are singletons. This CDR3 has 14 amino acids. V shed 3 bases and J shed 0 bases, with 10 bases lying between them. Germline CDR1 GTSNPN, CDR2 SVGIG (reference sequence). The chain uses TRBV30 and TRBJ2-3; D may correspond to TRBD1 or TRBD2 (6 bases each). The input for sequencing was CD4+ or CD8+ T cells sorted from blood, taken in a trial of the OX40 agonist ivuxolimab. This sequence was found in an adult with an advanced solid tumor such as melanoma, head and neck, liver or kidney cancer. CDR3 sequence: CAWSGGFSTDTQYF. CDR3 sequence (DNA): TGTGCCTGGAGCGGGGGCTTTAGCACAGATACGCAGTATTTT. Full variable domain (missing parts from reference TRBV30 and TRBJ2-3): SQTIHQWPATLVQPVGSPLSLECTVEGTSNPNLYWYRQAAGRGLQLLFYSVGIGQISSEVPQNLSASRPQDRQFILSSKKLLLSDSGFYLCAWSGGFSTDTQYFGPGTRLTVL.